The entry below describes one T cell receptor (beta chain). The sample belongs to a study of blood T cell repertoires in COVID-19. Per germline, CDR1 LGHDT and CDR2 YNNKEL (reference sequence). CDR3 length: 16 residues. V was cut by 1 base and J by 4 bases, with 13 bases left in between. The method was immunoSEQ multiplex PCR; TCRdb's version includes in-frame clones alone and lacks a portion of them. The table shows approximately 140,000 clones, with around 88% occurring only once. The rearrangement joins TRBV3-1 (or the pseudogene TRBV3-2) to TRBJ2-2; a weak D match, TRBD2 (6 bases). Sequencing used peripheral blood. This sequence originates from a human donor in a cohort sampled during active COVID-19. The CDR3 loop is CASSQVGGAATGELFF. The CDR3 nucleotides are TGTGCCAGCAGCCAAGTTGGCGGGGCCGCCACCGGGGAGCTGTTTTTT.